The 26 T cell receptor beta chains presented below share a single source sample, sequenced in a study of T cell repertoires in ileal Crohn's disease. Time point here: neoterminal ileum biopsy at postoperative endoscopy, about 6 months after surgery. Measured with immunoSEQ multiplex PCR; TCRdb has only the in-frame clones, and not every one. The sample holds approximately 3,700 clones, 85% seen once. Input material: ileal tissue. Receptors originate from an adult with Crohn's disease.

The sample holds a few counts of this clone. This chain connects TRBV4-2 to TRBJ2-4, with 8 bases fitting TRBD2. The CDR3 totals 17 residues. Germline V gene sequence: CDR1 LGHNA, CDR2 YNFKEQ. Unmatched junction bases numbered 8, after V lost 4 bases and J lost 0 bases. The CDR3 is CASSPTSGGVAKNIQYF. The CDR3, as DNA: TGTGCCAGCAGCCCCACCTCGGGGGGGGTAGCCAAAAACATTCAGTACTTC.

The rearrangement joins TRBV5-5 to TRBJ1-1; a weak D match, TRBD1 (5 bases). The V gene lost 4 bases and the J gene lost 1 base, with 14 bases spanning the gap. This CDR3 has 15 residues. CDR1 and CDR2 (germline): SGHKS, YYEKEE (reference sequence). The CDR3 sequence: CASSPAWGENTEAFF. CDR3 in DNA: TGTGCCAGCAGCCCCGCTTGGGGGGAGAACACTGAAGCTTTCTTT.

This chain links TRBV11-3 with TRBJ2-7, with D tentatively TRBD2 (5 bases). The length of the CDR3 is 14 residues. CDR1 is SGHNT, CDR2 YENEEA, per germline. The V end was cut by 4 bases, the J end by 3 bases, with 13 bases between. CDR3 region: CASSYNEGLYEQYF. CDR3 in DNA: TGTGCCAGCAGCTATAACGAGGGTCTCTACGAGCAGTACTTC.

The chain uses TRBV6-5 and TRBJ2-7; 13 bases line up with TRBD2. This CDR3 spans 15 amino acids. Germline CDR1 and CDR2: MNHEY and SVGAGI. The trim removed 4 bases at V and 4 bases at J, leaving 4 bases unmatched. The CDR3 loop is CASSSPGLAGYEQYF. DNA for the CDR3: TGTGCCAGCAGTTCGCCGGGACTAGCGGGGTACGAGCAGTACTTC.

The rearrangement uses TRBV7-8 and TRBJ1-6, with TRBD1 matching over 10 bases. Per the germline V gene, CDR1 is SGHVS and CDR2 is FQNEAQ. The CDR3 is 15 amino acids. Unmatched junction bases numbered 6, after V lost 5 bases and J lost 8 bases. In DNA form, the CDR3 reads TGTGCCAGCAGCAATCGACAGGGGGCTTATTCACCCCTCCACTTT. It codes for CASSNRQGAYSPLHF.

This clone was recorded a few times. This chain uses TRBV7-6 with TRBJ1-1; D possibly corresponds to TRBD1 (6 bases). The CDR3 has 18 residues. The V and J ends lost 2 bases and 3 bases respectively, with 22 bases between them. Germline CDR1 is SGHVS and CDR2 is FNYEAQ. The chain's CDR3 is CASSLLGVTGQMYTEAFF. The CDR3 bases are TGTGCCAGCAGCTTATTGGGGGTTACGGGACAAATGTACACTGAAGCTTTCTTT. The complete variable domain, with remaining parts taken from reference TRBV7-6 and TRBJ1-1, reads GAGVSQSPRYKVTKRGQDVALRCDPISGHVSLYWYRQALGQGPEFLTYFNYEAQQDKSGLPNDRFSAERPEGSISTLTIQRTEQRDSAMYRCASSLLGVTGQMYTEAFFGQGTRLTVV.

This chain links TRBV10-1 with TRBJ2-6; D gene ambiguous. CDR1 and CDR2 (germline): WNHNN, SYGVQD (reference sequence). The CDR3 is 14 residues long. The ends were cut back, 4 bases at V and 4 bases at J, with 8 bases in the middle. In DNA form, the CDR3 reads TGCGCCAGCAGTGCTATACGCGGGGCCAACGTCCTGACTTTC. Translation: CASSAIRGANVLTF.

J is TRBJ1-2 and V is TRBV4-3; no firm D call. This CDR3 has 16 residues. V lost 1 base to trimming and J lost 0 bases, with 12 bases between them. Per the germline V gene, CDR1 is LGHNA and CDR2 is YSLEER. The chain's CDR3 is CASSQGVGISNYGYTF. CDR3 nucleotide sequence: TGCGCCAGCAGCCAAGGGGTCGGGATCTCTAACTATGGCTACACCTTC.

The chain joins TRBV7-2 to TRBJ2-1, with TRBD2 identical over 9 bases. The germline CDR1 and CDR2 sequences are SGHTA and FQGNSA. The junction had 9 bases not matched to a gene; V was cut back by 6 bases and J by 0 bases. CDR3 length: 17 residues. DNA for the CDR3: TGTGCCAGCAGTCCCGCGGGAGGGGACCGCTCCTACAATGAGCAGTTCTTC. It translates to CASSPAGGDRSYNEQFF.

This clone was detected a few times. The genes are TRBV11-3 and TRBJ1-1, with 9 positions matching TRBD1. The CDR3 spans 16 residues. V dropped 3 bases and J dropped 5; count of bases not matched to a gene: 10. Germline V gene lookup returns CDR1 SGHNT and CDR2 YENEEA. CDR3 in DNA: TGTGCCAGCAGCTTGGGGACAGGGCCTATGCCAACTGAAGCTTTCTTT. Translation gives CASSLGTGPMPTEAFF.

The chain recombines TRBV5-4 with TRBJ1-2; tentatively, D is TRBD1 (5 bases). V was shortened by 2 bases and J by 7 bases, with 21 bases between the two germline ends. The CDR3 is made up of 16 amino acids. The germline V gene has CDR1 SGHNT and CDR2 YYREEE (reference sequence). The CDR3 reads CASSLGGTGVVSGYTF. The CDR3 DNA follows: TGTGCCAGCAGCTTAGGAGGGACGGGGGTAGTTAGTGGCTACACCTTC.

The rearrangement uses TRBV19 and TRBJ2-5, with D unclear. The DNA end is a closer match to TRBJ2-7, so the J assignment may be wrong. The CDR3 runs 15 residues. Looked up from germline, CDR1 is LNHDA and CDR2 is SQIVND (reference sequence). CDR3 sequence (DNA): TGTGCCAGTAGTGCCTCCGGGTACTCAACCTACGAGCAGTACTTC. This encodes CASSASGYSTYEQYF.

The J gene is TRBJ1-4, the V gene TRBV11-2, with TRBD1 identical over 9 bases. CDR3 length equals 15 residues. The germline CDR1 and CDR2 sequences are SGHAT and FQNNGV. The trim removed 3 bases at V and 7 bases at J, leaving 6 bases unmatched. CDR3 DNA sequence: TGTGCCAGCAGCTTCATTACAGGGGGCGGTGAAAAACTGTTTTTT. Its translation is CASSFITGGGEKLFF.

The rearrangement uses TRBV27 and TRBJ1-5, with D uncertain. V was trimmed by 0 bases and J by 1 base, leaving 7 bases between them. The V gene's germline CDR1 is MNHEY and CDR2 SMNVEV (reference sequence). This CDR3 has 15 amino acids. CDR3 residues: CASSLSAGSNQPQHF. CDR3 bases: TGTGCCAGCAGTTTATCTGCAGGCAGCAATCAGCCCCAGCATTTT.

This clone showed up just a few times. The genes are TRBV5-4 and TRBJ1-1; TRBD1 might be the D (6 bases). Germline lookup yields CDR1 SGHNT and CDR2 YYREEE (reference sequence). Trimming removed 2 bases from V and 3 bases from J, with 14 bases in between. This CDR3 is built from 15 residues. The CDR3 nucleotides are TGTGCCAGCAGCTTTCGAGGGGGGGGAGACACTGAAGCTTTCTTT. Encoded protein: CASSFRGGGDTEAFF.

The chain joins TRBV5-1 to TRBJ1-1; D gene uncertain. The V gene lost 0 bases and the J gene lost 0 bases, with 6 bases spanning the gap. Germline lookup yields CDR1 SGHRS and CDR2 YFSETQ. The CDR3 covers 14 residues. The CDR3 is CASSLDTLNTEAFF. CDR3 DNA sequence: TGCGCCAGCAGCTTGGACACCCTGAACACTGAAGCTTTCTTT.

J is TRBJ1-4 and V is TRBV5-4; TRBD1 is a possible D gene (5 bases). Germline V gene data show CDR1 as SGHNT and CDR2 as YYREEE (reference sequence). The CDR3 covers 17 residues. Trimming pared 0 bases from V and 7 bases from J, leaving 19 bases between. The CDR3, as DNA: TGTGCCAGCAGCTTGGATGGGCTGGGGGGGTTGGGTGAAAAACTGTTTTTT. It yields the protein CASSLDGLGGLGEKLFF.

The rearrangement links TRBV7-2 to TRBJ2-7; a weak D match, TRBD2 (6 bases). The CDR3 has 14 residues. Germline CDR1 and CDR2: SGHTA and FQGNSA. Trimming removed 4 bases from V and 2 bases from J, with 12 bases in between. The DNA for the CDR3 is TGTGCCAGCAGCTCCTTGGCGGGGACCTACGAGCAGTACTTC. It encodes CASSSLAGTYEQYF. Based on the CDR3 plus reference TRBV7-2 and TRBJ2-7, the full variable domain is GAGVSQSPSNKVTEKGKDVELRCDPISGHTALYWYRQSLGQGLEFLIYFQGNSAPDKSGLPSDRFSAERTGGSVSTLTIQRTQQEDSAVYLCASSSLAGTYEQYFGPGTRLTVT.

In its sample, this clone is large (0.1 to 1%). The rearrangement links TRBV28 to TRBJ2-1, with 8 bases lining up with TRBD2. V lost 2 bases and J lost 1; bases outside the gene matches: 7. The CDR3 has 17 amino acids. In germline, CDR1 is MDHEN, CDR2 SYDVKM. CDR3 sequence reads: CASSLIGGGRSYNEQFF. The CDR3 DNA sequence: TGTGCCAGCAGTTTAATTGGCGGGGGGCGATCCTACAATGAGCAGTTCTTC. Full variable domain (outside the CDR3, taken from reference TRBV28 and TRBJ2-1): DVKVTQSSRYLVKRTGEKVFLECVQDMDHENMFWYRQDPGLGLRLIYFSYDVKMKEKGDIPEGYSVSREKKERFSLILESASTNQTSMYLCASSLIGGGRSYNEQFFGPGTRLTVL.

The chain links TRBV4-1 to TRBJ1-2; weak D call: TRBD1 (5 bases). Germline CDR1 reads MGHRA; CDR2 reads YSYEKL. V shed 0 bases and J shed 8 bases, with 16 bases lying between them. CDR3 length: 15 residues. CDR3 amino acids: CASSQDLGLSAGYTF. In DNA, the CDR3 is TGCGCCAGCAGCCAAGATTTGGGGCTATCCGCCGGCTACACCTTC.

V is TRBV29-1 and J is TRBJ1-5; 7 nucleotides align to TRBD1. Looked up from germline, CDR1 is SQVTM and CDR2 is ANQGSEA. J was trimmed by 5 bases and V by 5 bases; bases with no gene match: 6. CDR3 length: 13 amino acids. The CDR3 reads CSVLGQEDQPQHF. The DNA of the CDR3 is TGCAGCGTTCTTGGACAGGAGGATCAGCCCCAGCATTTT. The entire variable domain, with the rest obtained from reference TRBV29-1 and TRBJ1-5, is as follows: SAVISQKPSRDICQRGTSLTIQCQVDSQVTMMFWYRQQPGQSLTLIATANQGSEATYESGFVIDKFPISRPNLTFSTLTVSNMSPEDSSIYLCSVLGQEDQPQHFGDGTRLSIL.

The chain recombines TRBV5-1 with TRBJ2-3; no clear D. V was trimmed by 2 bases and J by 4 bases, leaving 8 bases between them. The germline CDR1 and CDR2 sequences are SGHRS and YFSETQ. This CDR3 is built from 13 residues. The chain's CDR3 is CASSLERPDTQYF. The CDR3, as DNA: TGCGCCAGCAGCTTAGAGCGCCCAGATACGCAGTATTTT.

J is TRBJ2-2 and V is TRBV18, with D tentatively TRBD2 (6 bases). The CDR3 consists of 16 residues. The V gene lost 2 bases and the J gene lost 1 base, with 11 bases spanning the gap. CDR1 is KGHSH and CDR2 is LQKENI in the germline V gene. The DNA for the CDR3 is TGTGCCAGCTCACCAGATCGGCGGGGGAACACCGGGGAGCTGTTTTTT. It codes for CASSPDRRGNTGELFF.

The chain employs TRBV29-1 and TRBJ1-5; TRBD1 might be the D (6 bases). The germline V gene has CDR1 SQVTM and CDR2 ANQGSEA. Deletions cut 6 bases from V and 0 bases from J, with 12 bases between. The CDR3 covers 14 residues. In DNA form, the CDR3 reads TGCAGCGTAGCGGGACAAGCTAGCAATCAGCCCCAGCATTTT. It yields the protein CSVAGQASNQPQHF.

The chain is built from TRBV7-7 and TRBJ1-3; perhaps TRBD1 as D (6 bases). Trimming stripped 5 bases from V and 4 bases from J, with 9 bases between. The CDR3 totals 13 residues. Germline assignment: CDR1 SSHAT and CDR2 FNYEAQ (reference sequence). CDR3 nucleotide sequence: TGTGCCAGCAGCCGCGACAGGGGAAACACCATATATTTT. Protein product: CASSRDRGNTIYF.

The V call is TRBV19, the J call TRBJ2-3; possibly TRBD2 for D (5 bases). This CDR3 contains 13 residues. Trimming removed 6 bases from V and 5 bases from J, with 12 bases in between. Per the germline V gene, CDR1 is LNHDA and CDR2 is SQIVND (reference sequence). The CDR3 DNA follows: TGTGCCAGTAGCGCCATAGCGCAAGATACGCAGTATTTT. It codes for CASSAIAQDTQYF.